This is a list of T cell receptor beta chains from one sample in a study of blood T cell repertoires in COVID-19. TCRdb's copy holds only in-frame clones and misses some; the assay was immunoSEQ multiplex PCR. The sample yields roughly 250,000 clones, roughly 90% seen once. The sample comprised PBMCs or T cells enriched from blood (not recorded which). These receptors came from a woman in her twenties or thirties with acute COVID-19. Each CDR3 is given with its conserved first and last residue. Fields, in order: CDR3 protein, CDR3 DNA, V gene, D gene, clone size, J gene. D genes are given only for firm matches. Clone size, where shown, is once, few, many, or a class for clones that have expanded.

CDR3 protein: CASSSQVRQGSSYNEQFF
CDR3 DNA: TGTGCCAGCAGCTCACAGGTTCGGCAGGGAAGCTCCTACAATGAGCAGTTCTTC
V gene: TRBV27
D gene: .
clone size: .
J gene: TRBJ2-1

CDR3 protein: CASSFYRDNSPLHF
CDR3 DNA: TGTGCCAGCAGTTTCTACAGAGATAATTCACCCCTCCACTTT
V gene: TRBV11-1
D gene: .
clone size: .
J gene: TRBJ1-6

CDR3 protein: CATSPLKLAVPYEQYF
CDR3 DNA: TGTGCCACCAGTCCCCTAAAGCTAGCGGTACCATACGAGCAGTACTTC
V gene: TRBV15
D gene: TRBD2
clone size: .
J gene: TRBJ2-7

CDR3 protein: CASSLRTDEQFF
CDR3 DNA: TGTGCCAGCAGTTTAAGGACAGATGAGCAGTTCTTC
V gene: TRBV12-3/TRBV12-4
D gene: .
clone size: .
J gene: TRBJ2-1

CDR3 protein: CASSHAGRRQPGRSTNEKLFF
CDR3 DNA: TGTGCCAGCAGCCATGCGGGTCGTCGACAGCCTGGGAGGTCAACTAATGAAAAACTGTTTTTT
V gene: TRBV3-1/TRBV3-2
D gene: .
clone size: .
J gene: TRBJ1-4

CDR3 protein: CASSQGTGDIFGTMQKLFF
CDR3 DNA: TGTGCCAGCAGCCAGGGGACAGGCGACATATTCGGGACGATGCAAAAACTGTTTTTT
V gene: TRBV3-1/TRBV3-2
D gene: TRBD1
clone size: .
J gene: TRBJ1-4

CDR3 protein: CASSQERGSEAFF
CDR3 DNA: TGCGCCAGCAGCCAAGAGAGGGGGTCTGAAGCTTTCTTT
V gene: TRBV4-3
D gene: .
clone size: few
J gene: TRBJ1-1

CDR3 protein: CASSLSPGQNTEAFF
CDR3 DNA: TGTGCCAGTAGTCTATCCCCAGGGCAGAACACTGAAGCTTTCTTT
V gene: TRBV19
D gene: .
clone size: .
J gene: TRBJ1-1

CDR3 protein: CASSSPGGRTDTQYF
CDR3 DNA: TGTGCCAGCAGTTCCCCAGGGGGCCGCACAGATACGCAGTATTTT
V gene: TRBV28
D gene: TRBD1
clone size: .
J gene: TRBJ2-3

CDR3 protein: CASSQAGIQETQYF
CDR3 DNA: TGTGCCAGCAGCCAGGCGGGGATCCAAGAGACCCAGTACTTC
V gene: TRBV4-2
D gene: .
clone size: .
J gene: TRBJ2-5

CDR3 protein: CASSQGTGDGQPQHF
CDR3 DNA: TGTGCCAGCAGCCAAGGTACAGGAGATGGGCAGCCCCAGCATTTT
V gene: TRBV3-1/TRBV3-2
D gene: .
clone size: few
J gene: TRBJ1-5

CDR3 protein: CASSLAGAEWDEQYF
CDR3 DNA: TGTGCCAGCAGCTTAGCGGGGGCCGAGTGGGACGAGCAGTACTTC
V gene: TRBV7-9
D gene: .
clone size: .
J gene: TRBJ2-7

CDR3 protein: CATTEKPATNEKLFF
CDR3 DNA: TGTGCCACCACAGAGAAACCGGCAACTAATGAAAAACTGTTTTTT
V gene: TRBV2
D gene: .
clone size: many
J gene: TRBJ1-4

CDR3 protein: CASSFAGALVAFF
CDR3 DNA: TGTGCCAGCAGTTTTGCTGGGGCGCTTGTAGCTTTCTTT
V gene: TRBV28
D gene: .
clone size: .
J gene: TRBJ1-1

CDR3 protein: CASSAGTSGRLTDTQYF
CDR3 DNA: TGCGCCAGCAGCGCCGGGACTAGCGGGAGGTTAACAGATACGCAGTATTTT
V gene: TRBV5-1
D gene: TRBD2
clone size: .
J gene: TRBJ2-3

CDR3 protein: CASSFLSLVGGENEQFF
CDR3 DNA: TGCGCCAGCAGCTTCCTTAGCCTCGTGGGGGGAGAAAATGAGCAGTTCTTC
V gene: TRBV5-1
D gene: .
clone size: .
J gene: TRBJ2-1

CDR3 protein: CASSRLTGEAYNSPLHF
CDR3 DNA: TGTGCCAGCAGTCGGTTAACAGGGGAAGCCTATAATTCACCCCTCCACTTT
V gene: TRBV14
D gene: TRBD1
clone size: .
J gene: TRBJ1-6

CDR3 protein: CASSRGGQGNYGYTF
CDR3 DNA: TGTGCCAGCTCACGAGGGGGACAGGGGAACTATGGCTACACCTTC
V gene: TRBV18
D gene: TRBD1
clone size: .
J gene: TRBJ1-2

CDR3 protein: CASSTDRGEKLFF
CDR3 DNA: TGTGCCAGCAGCACCGACAGGGGTGAAAAACTGTTTTTT
V gene: TRBV7-8
D gene: TRBD1
clone size: .
J gene: TRBJ1-4

CDR3 protein: CASSQKSGGETQYF
CDR3 DNA: TGTGCCAGCAGCCAAAAGAGCGGGGGAGAGACCCAGTACTTC
V gene: TRBV4-2
D gene: TRBD2
clone size: .
J gene: TRBJ2-5

CDR3 protein: CASSGSGANTEAFF
CDR3 DNA: TGTGCCAGCAGCGGATCCGGAGCGAACACTGAAGCTTTCTTT
V gene: TRBV7-3
D gene: .
clone size: few
J gene: TRBJ1-1

CDR3 protein: CASSPLTSGSDEQFF
CDR3 DNA: TGTGCCAGCAGTCCCTTGACTAGCGGGAGCGATGAGCAGTTCTTC
V gene: TRBV28
D gene: TRBD2
clone size: .
J gene: TRBJ2-1

CDR3 protein: CASSPVVTSRNEQFF
CDR3 DNA: TGTGCCAGCAGTCCAGTGGTGACTAGCCGAAATGAGCAGTTCTTC
V gene: TRBV11-2
D gene: TRBD2
clone size: .
J gene: TRBJ2-1

CDR3 protein: CASSQGQGAQEAFF
CDR3 DNA: TGTGCCAGCAGCCAGGGACAGGGGGCTCAAGAGGCTTTCTTT
V gene: TRBV3-1/TRBV3-2
D gene: TRBD1
clone size: .
J gene: TRBJ1-1

CDR3 protein: CASSPGQGANNEQFF
CDR3 DNA: TGTGCCAGCTCACCCGGACAGGGGGCCAACAATGAGCAGTTCTTC
V gene: TRBV18
D gene: TRBD1
clone size: few
J gene: TRBJ2-1

CDR3 protein: CASSLDPAPDTQYF
CDR3 DNA: TGCGCCAGCAGCTTGGATCCAGCGCCAGATACGCAGTATTTT
V gene: TRBV5-1
D gene: .
clone size: .
J gene: TRBJ2-3

CDR3 protein: CASSTTGTGSTDTQYF
CDR3 DNA: TGTGCCAGCAGCACAACCGGGACAGGGAGCACAGATACGCAGTATTTT
V gene: TRBV7-3
D gene: TRBD1
clone size: once
J gene: TRBJ2-3

CDR3 protein: CASSDDGGYSPLHF
CDR3 DNA: TGTGCCAGCAGTGACGACGGAGGATACTCACCCCTCCACTTT
V gene: TRBV2
D gene: .
clone size: few
J gene: TRBJ1-6

CDR3 protein: CASSDGTRDDQPQHF
CDR3 DNA: TGTGCCAGCAGTGACGGGACACGAGATGATCAGCCCCAGCATTTT
V gene: TRBV6-1
D gene: .
clone size: .
J gene: TRBJ1-5

CDR3 protein: CASSLVKQTPPGLEYF
CDR3 DNA: TGTGCCAGCAGCTTAGTCAAACAGACACCACCGGGACTAGAGTACTTC
V gene: TRBV11-2
D gene: TRBD2
clone size: .
J gene: TRBJ2-5

CDR3 protein: CASSLSGSSTGELFF
CDR3 DNA: TGTGCCAGCAGTCTCAGCGGGAGTAGTACCGGGGAGCTGTTTTTT
V gene: TRBV6-5
D gene: TRBD2
clone size: .
J gene: TRBJ2-2

CDR3 protein: CARGGAGTEAFF
CDR3 DNA: TGTGCCAGGGGAGGGGCCGGGACTGAAGCTTTCTTT
V gene: TRBV11-2
D gene: .
clone size: .
J gene: TRBJ1-1

CDR3 protein: CASSFTEKLSGRSHEQYF
CDR3 DNA: TGTGCCAGCAGCTTTACCGAAAAACTTAGCGGGAGGTCCCACGAGCAGTACTTC
V gene: TRBV7-9
D gene: TRBD2
clone size: .
J gene: TRBJ2-7